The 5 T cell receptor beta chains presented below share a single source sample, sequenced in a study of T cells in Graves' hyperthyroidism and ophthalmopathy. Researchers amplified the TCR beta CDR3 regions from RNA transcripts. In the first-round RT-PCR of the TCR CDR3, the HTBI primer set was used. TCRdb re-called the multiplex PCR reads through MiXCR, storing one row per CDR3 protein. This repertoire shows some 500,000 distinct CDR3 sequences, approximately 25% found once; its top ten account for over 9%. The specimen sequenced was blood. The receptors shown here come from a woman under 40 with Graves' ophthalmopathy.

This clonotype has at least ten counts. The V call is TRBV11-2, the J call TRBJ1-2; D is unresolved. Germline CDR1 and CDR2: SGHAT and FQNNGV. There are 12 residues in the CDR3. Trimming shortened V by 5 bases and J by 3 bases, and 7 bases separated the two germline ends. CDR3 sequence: CASSREDYGYTF. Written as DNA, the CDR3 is TGTGCCAGCAGCAGGGAGGACTATGGCTACACCTTC.

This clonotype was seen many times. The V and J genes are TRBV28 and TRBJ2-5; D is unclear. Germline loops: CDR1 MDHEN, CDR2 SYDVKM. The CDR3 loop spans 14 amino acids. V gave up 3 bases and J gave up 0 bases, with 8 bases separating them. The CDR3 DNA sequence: TGTGCCAGCAGTTTGGCAGCGTACCAAGAGACCCAGTACTTC. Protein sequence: CASSLAAYQETQYF.

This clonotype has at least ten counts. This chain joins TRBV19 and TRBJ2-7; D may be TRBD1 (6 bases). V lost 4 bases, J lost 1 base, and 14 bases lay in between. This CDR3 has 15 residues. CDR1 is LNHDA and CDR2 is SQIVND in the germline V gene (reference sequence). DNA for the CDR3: TGTGCCAGTAGTACACCCGGGACAAGATCCTACGAGCAGTACTTC. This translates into CASSTPGTRSYEQYF.

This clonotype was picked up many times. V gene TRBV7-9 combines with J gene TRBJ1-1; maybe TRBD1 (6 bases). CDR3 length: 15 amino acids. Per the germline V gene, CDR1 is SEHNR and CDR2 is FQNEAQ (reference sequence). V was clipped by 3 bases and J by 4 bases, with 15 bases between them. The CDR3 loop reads CASSFIEGRGTEAFF. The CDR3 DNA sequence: TGTGCCAGCAGCTTTATTGAGGGCAGGGGCACTGAAGCTTTCTTT. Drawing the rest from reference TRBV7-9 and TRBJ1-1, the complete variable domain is DTGVSQNPRHKITKRGQNVTFRCDPISEHNRLYWYRQTLGQGPEFLTYFQNEAQLEKSRLLSDRFSAERPKGSFSTLEIQRTEQGDSAMYLCASSFIEGRGTEAFFGQGTRLTVV.

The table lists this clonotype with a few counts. CDR3 DNA: TGTGCCAGTAGTATACGGAGGGCTGGAAACACCATATATTTT. It encodes CASSIRRAGNTIYF. The chain carries TRBV19 and TRBJ1-3; the D is unclear. Trimming removed 2 bases from V and 2 bases from J, with 7 bases in between. This CDR3 is 14 amino acids long. Per germline, CDR1 LNHDA and CDR2 SQIVND (reference sequence).